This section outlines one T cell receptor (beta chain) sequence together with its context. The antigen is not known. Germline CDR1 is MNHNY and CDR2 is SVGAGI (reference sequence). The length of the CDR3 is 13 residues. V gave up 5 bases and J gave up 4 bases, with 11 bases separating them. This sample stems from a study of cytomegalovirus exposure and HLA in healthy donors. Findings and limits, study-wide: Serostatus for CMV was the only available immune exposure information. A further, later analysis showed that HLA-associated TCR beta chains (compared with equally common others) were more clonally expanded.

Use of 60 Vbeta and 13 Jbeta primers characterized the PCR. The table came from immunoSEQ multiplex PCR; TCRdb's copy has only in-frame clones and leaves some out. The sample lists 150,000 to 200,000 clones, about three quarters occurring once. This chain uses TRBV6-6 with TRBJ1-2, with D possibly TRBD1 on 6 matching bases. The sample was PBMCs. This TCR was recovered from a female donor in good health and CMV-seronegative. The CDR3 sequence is CASSLRTVYGYTF. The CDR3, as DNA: TGTGCCAGCAGTCTCCGGACAGTCTATGGCTACACCTTC.